This T cell receptor beta chain comes out of a study of CD8 T cells in Susac syndrome. cDNA came from about 0.5 to 1 ug RNA primed by random hexamers. TCRdb reprocessed the immunoSEQ multiplex PCR reads via MiXCR and lists one record per CDR3 protein. The table records 110,000 or so distinct CDR3 sequences, 90% to 95% of them present only once. CD8+ and CD4+ T cells circulating in blood were sequenced for TCR beta. Healthy donors matched for age and sex were used as controls. This CDR3 comprises 13 residues. Germline V gives CDR1 GTSNPN, CDR2 SVGIG (reference sequence). V was clipped by 1 base and J by 11 bases, with 14 bases between them.

This receptor was obtained from a human donor in good health. Sample: CD4+ T cells from PBMCs. The genes are TRBV30 and TRBJ1-4, with unresolved D. DNA for the CDR3: TGTGCCTGGAGTGGGCAACAGTCGGCCAAACTGTTTTTT. This sequence encodes CAWSGQQSAKLFF.